One and the same sample provided the 2 T cell receptor beta chains below, sequenced in a study of cytomegalovirus exposure and HLA in healthy donors. Amplification used 60 Vbeta primers and 13 Jbeta primers. The method was immunoSEQ multiplex PCR; TCRdb's version includes in-frame clones alone and lacks a portion of them. This table has about 190,000 clones, 78% appearing once. Source material: PBMCs. The receptors come from a woman aged 25 to 39 in good health and CMV-seropositive.

This clone was observed once. J is TRBJ1-2 and V is TRBV4-1; D unresolved. Between the trimmed V and J ends, which lost 0 bases and 8 bases, there was a span of 16 bases. The CDR3 covers 15 residues. The germline V gene has CDR1 MGHRA and CDR2 YSYEKL. CDR3 coding DNA: TGCGCCAGCAGCCAAGATCGGAGCGGTCTTAGAGGCTACACCTTC. As protein: CASSQDRSGLRGYTF.

The chain employs TRBV5-6 and TRBJ2-1; a possible D gene is TRBD2 (5 bases). Germline V gives CDR1 SGHDT, CDR2 YYEEEE. The V end lost 5 bases, the J end lost 4 bases, and 10 bases lay between the germline ends. The CDR3 has 13 amino acids. CDR3 DNA sequence: TGTGCCAGCAGGCTAGCCGCTTACAATGAGCAGTTCTTC. This gives the protein CASRLAAYNEQFF.